This TCR beta chain was found in a study of blood T cell repertoires in COVID-19. For the study at large: The United States, Italy and Spain supplied acute and convalescent COVID-19 samples. T cells, B-cell-depleted T cells, or PBMCs provided the cDNA or gDNA that served as material.

The table came from immunoSEQ multiplex PCR; TCRdb's copy has only in-frame clones and leaves some out. The sample includes approximately 240,000 clones, around nine tenths of them seen just once. Participants spanned ages about 18 to 90 years and resided in 20 to 25 US areas. Self-reported history from a screening survey and questionnaire set each donor's cohort. Germline CDR1 reads LGHNA; CDR2 reads YNFKEQ. With 1 base removed from V and 4 bases from J, the gap between germline ends came to 11 bases. The CDR3 runs to 15 residues. The V and J genes are TRBV4-2 and TRBJ2-1; D is possibly TRBD2 (5 bases). The sequenced sample consisted of PBMCs or T cells enriched from blood (not recorded which). The source of this sequence is a woman between 18 and 30 years old who had recovered from COVID-19. The CDR3: CASSQGVGEYNEQFF. The CDR3 DNA is TGTGCCAGCAGCCAAGGTGTGGGAGAATACAATGAGCAGTTCTTC.